The sequence of this T cell receptor (beta chain) was determined in a study of T cells in women clearing cervical HPV infection. Notes on this clone: The read finishes 3 residues shy of the CDR3 end, and the germline J gene is used to complete it.

Trimming stripped 2 bases from V and 1 base from J, with 7 bases between. The CDR3 contains 14 residues. In germline, CDR1 is MRHNA, CDR2 SNTAGT. Data came from immunoSEQ multiplex PCR; TCRdb stores just in-frame clones and leaves some out. Reported are roughly 20,000 clones; the ten largest clones contain 5% to 6.5%. This chain connects TRBV6-4 to TRBJ2-3; perhaps TRBD2 as D (5 bases). Sequencing was performed on blood buffy coat. The receptor was derived from a woman aged 18 to 75 with a cervical HPV16 infection that either progressed to CIN3+ or cleared (not recorded which). The part of the CDR3 DNA that was read is TGTGCCAGCAGTGACCAAGCGGGCACAGATACG. Protein sequence: CASSDQAGTDT. In full, the CDR3 reads CASSDQAGTDTQYF.